Listed below are T cell receptor beta chains from one sample, sequenced in a study of CD8+CD57+ T cells in acquired aplastic anemia. Each CDR3 protein gets one entry after TCRdb re-called the reads with MiXCR. The top ten clones hold approximately 15% of a sample with around 200,000 distinct CDR3 sequences, around 59% of them seen once. Sample: sorted CD4+, CD8+, or CD8+CD57+ T cells (not recorded which) from PBMCs. The origin of the receptors is a human donor in good health, serving as a control. Each CDR3 is given with its conserved first and last residue. The D gene is left open where the match is weak. Clone sizes are given selectively: once, few, many, or a class where the clone is expanded.

d_gene: NA
abundance: NA
j_gene: TRBJ2-2
v_gene: TRBV19
CDR3aa: CASSWYTGELFF
CDR3nt: TGTGCCAGTAGTTGGTACACCGGGGAGCTGTTTTTT

d_gene: TRBD1
abundance: many
j_gene: TRBJ2-5
v_gene: TRBV24-1
CDR3aa: CATSDRGQGARETQYF
CDR3nt: TGTGCCACCAGTGATCGCGGACAGGGGGCAAGAGAGACCCAGTACTTC

d_gene: TRBD1
abundance: NA
j_gene: TRBJ2-7
v_gene: TRBV25-1
CDR3aa: CASSLYTGGGYEQYF
CDR3nt: TGTGCCAGCAGTTTATACACAGGGGGTGGGTACGAGCAGTACTTC

d_gene: NA
abundance: NA
j_gene: TRBJ1-2
v_gene: TRBV24-1
CDR3aa: CATSDFSSGYTF
CDR3nt: TGTGCCACCAGTGATTTTAGCAGTGGCTACACCTTC

d_gene: TRBD1
abundance: NA
j_gene: TRBJ1-2
v_gene: TRBV19
CDR3aa: CASTPPGQVYGYTF
CDR3nt: TGTGCCAGTACCCCTCCGGGACAGGTTTATGGCTACACCTTC

d_gene: TRBD1
abundance: NA
j_gene: TRBJ2-1
v_gene: TRBV10-3
CDR3aa: CAISEPGQGLNEQFF
CDR3nt: TGTGCCATCAGTGAGCCGGGACAGGGACTGAATGAGCAGTTCTTC

d_gene: TRBD1
abundance: few
j_gene: TRBJ2-2
v_gene: TRBV20-1
CDR3aa: CSARAGTGDTGELFF
CDR3nt: TGCAGTGCTAGAGCCGGGACAGGGGACACCGGGGAGCTGTTTTTT

d_gene: TRBD1
abundance: NA
j_gene: TRBJ1-2
v_gene: TRBV19
CDR3aa: CASSNRPGQGFGYTF
CDR3nt: TGTGCCAGTAGTAATCGTCCGGGACAGGGTTTTGGCTACACCTTC

d_gene: NA
abundance: NA
j_gene: TRBJ2-3
v_gene: TRBV19
CDR3aa: CASSIMSGEADTQYF
CDR3nt: TGTGCCAGTAGTATCATGTCGGGGGAAGCAGATACGCAGTATTTT

d_gene: TRBD1
abundance: NA
j_gene: TRBJ2-7
v_gene: TRBV12-3/TRBV12-4
CDR3aa: CASSPDEGQGTYEQYF
CDR3nt: TGTGCCAGCAGCCCGGATGAGGGACAGGGTACCTACGAGCAGTACTTC

d_gene: TRBD2
abundance: NA
j_gene: TRBJ2-1
v_gene: TRBV5-4
CDR3aa: CASSYLAGGRLHNEQFF
CDR3nt: TGTGCCAGCAGCTACCTAGCGGGGGGGCGACTCCACAATGAGCAGTTCTTC

d_gene: NA
abundance: once
j_gene: TRBJ1-2
v_gene: TRBV5-1
CDR3aa: CASGLTRHSSYGYTF
CDR3nt: TGCGCCAGCGGCTTGACCAGGCACTCTTCCTATGGCTACACCTTC

d_gene: NA
abundance: NA
j_gene: TRBJ1-2
v_gene: TRBV19
CDR3aa: CASSISGTYSGYGYTF
CDR3nt: TGTGCCAGTAGTATCTCCGGGACATACAGTGGGTATGGCTACACCTTC

d_gene: NA
abundance: NA
j_gene: TRBJ1-3
v_gene: TRBV20-1
CDR3aa: CSARESWAGNTIYF
CDR3nt: TGCAGTGCTAGAGAATCGTGGGCTGGAAACACCATATATTTT

d_gene: NA
abundance: many
j_gene: TRBJ1-1
v_gene: TRBV10-3
CDR3aa: CAISESGRQANEAFF
CDR3nt: TGTGCCATCAGTGAGTCGGGGAGACAGGCAAACGAAGCTTTCTTT

d_gene: NA
abundance: few
j_gene: TRBJ1-2
v_gene: TRBV12-3/TRBV12-4
CDR3aa: CASRGRSLRDTF
CDR3nt: TGTGCCAGCAGGGGCAGGTCGCTACGCGACACCTTC

d_gene: TRBD1
abundance: NA
j_gene: TRBJ1-5
v_gene: TRBV11-2
CDR3aa: CASSVQGGLSQPQHF
CDR3nt: TGTGCCAGCAGCGTGCAGGGGGGTCTATCTCAGCCCCAGCATTTT

d_gene: TRBD2
abundance: NA
j_gene: TRBJ2-1
v_gene: TRBV2
CDR3aa: CASSDWGPGGLYNEQFF
CDR3nt: TGTGCCAGCAGTGATTGGGGTCCGGGGGGGCTCTACAATGAGCAGTTCTTC

d_gene: TRBD1
abundance: NA
j_gene: TRBJ2-5
v_gene: TRBV10-3
CDR3aa: CASNDRGQETQYF
CDR3nt: TGTGCCAGCAATGACAGGGGACAAGAGACCCAGTACTTC

d_gene: TRBD2
abundance: NA
j_gene: TRBJ2-1
v_gene: TRBV15
CDR3aa: CATSRDLGLAGDEQFF
CDR3nt: TGTGCCACCAGCAGAGATCTTGGACTAGCGGGGGATGAGCAGTTCTTC

d_gene: TRBD2
abundance: many
j_gene: TRBJ2-6
v_gene: TRBV5-8
CDR3aa: CASSGGGTGANVLTF
CDR3nt: TGTGCCAGCAGCGGCGGGGGAACTGGGGCCAACGTCCTGACTTTC

d_gene: NA
abundance: NA
j_gene: TRBJ2-1
v_gene: TRBV27
CDR3aa: CASTQPGVPYNEQFF
CDR3nt: TGTGCCAGCACCCAGCCGGGGGTACCCTACAATGAGCAGTTCTTC

d_gene: TRBD1
abundance: NA
j_gene: TRBJ2-7
v_gene: TRBV19
CDR3aa: CASSRRTGACEQYF
CDR3nt: TGTGCCAGTAGTCGACGGACAGGGGCCTGCGAGCAGTACTTC

d_gene: NA
abundance: many
j_gene: TRBJ2-5
v_gene: TRBV5-6
CDR3aa: CASRCITTTQETQYF
CDR3nt: TGTGCCAGCCGCTGCATCACGACCACCCAAGAGACCCAGTACTTC

d_gene: NA
abundance: NA
j_gene: TRBJ1-1
v_gene: TRBV25-1
CDR3aa: CASSETGWMTEAFF
CDR3nt: TGTGCCAGCAGTGAAACAGGGTGGATGACTGAAGCTTTCTTT

d_gene: NA
abundance: many
j_gene: TRBJ1-6
v_gene: TRBV27
CDR3aa: CASSLGIYNSPLHF
CDR3nt: TGTGCCAGCAGTCTCGGGATCTATAATTCACCCCTCCACTTT

d_gene: TRBD1
abundance: NA
j_gene: TRBJ2-1
v_gene: TRBV5-1
CDR3aa: CASSWTGGDSEQFF
CDR3nt: TGCGCCAGCAGCTGGACAGGGGGCGATTCCGAGCAGTTCTTC

d_gene: NA
abundance: NA
j_gene: TRBJ1-1
v_gene: TRBV7-9
CDR3aa: CASSQDYRAGRGATEAFF
CDR3nt: TGTGCCAGCAGCCAAGATTACCGAGCGGGGAGGGGGGCAACTGAAGCTTTCTTT

d_gene: NA
abundance: NA
j_gene: TRBJ1-6
v_gene: TRBV2
CDR3aa: CARERPIIDSPLHF
CDR3nt: TGTGCCAGGGAGAGACCGATCATCGATTCACCCCTCCACTTT

d_gene: TRBD1
abundance: many
j_gene: TRBJ2-2
v_gene: TRBV20-1
CDR3aa: CSALFPIGQATGELFF
CDR3nt: TGCAGTGCCCTCTTCCCGATCGGACAGGCCACCGGGGAGCTGTTTTTT

d_gene: NA
abundance: NA
j_gene: TRBJ1-2
v_gene: TRBV29-1
CDR3aa: CSVEGRTVTNYGYTF
CDR3nt: TGCAGCGTTGAAGGACGGACAGTAACTAACTATGGCTACACCTTC

d_gene: TRBD1
abundance: NA
j_gene: TRBJ1-5
v_gene: TRBV19
CDR3aa: CASSQDRGNQPQHF
CDR3nt: TGTGCCAGTAGTCAGGACAGGGGCAATCAGCCCCAGCATTTT

d_gene: TRBD1
abundance: many
j_gene: TRBJ2-3
v_gene: TRBV11-2
CDR3aa: CASSTGQGVTDTQYF
CDR3nt: TGTGCCAGCAGCACAGGACAGGGGGTCACAGATACGCAGTATTTT

d_gene: NA
abundance: once
j_gene: TRBJ2-7
v_gene: TRBV29-1
CDR3aa: CSVGPFDEQYF
CDR3nt: TGCAGCGTTGGGCCCTTTGACGAGCAGTACTTC

d_gene: NA
abundance: NA
j_gene: TRBJ2-5
v_gene: TRBV6-2/TRBV6-3
CDR3aa: CASSEGRWGSGETQYF
CDR3nt: TGTGCCAGCAGTGAAGGACGCTGGGGTAGCGGAGAGACCCAGTACTTC

d_gene: NA
abundance: NA
j_gene: TRBJ1-1
v_gene: TRBV7-2
CDR3aa: CASSTRQATNEAFF
CDR3nt: TGTGCCAGCAGCACTCGACAGGCAACTAATGAAGCTTTCTTT

d_gene: NA
abundance: NA
j_gene: TRBJ1-2
v_gene: TRBV7-9
CDR3aa: CASSFAQGLGYTF
CDR3nt: TGTGCCAGCAGCTTCGCACAGGGTCTCGGCTACACCTTC

d_gene: NA
abundance: NA
j_gene: TRBJ1-2
v_gene: TRBV19
CDR3aa: CASSIFEGIGGYTF
CDR3nt: TGTGCCAGTAGTATTTTTGAGGGGATTGGAGGCTACACCTTC

d_gene: TRBD1
abundance: NA
j_gene: TRBJ2-5
v_gene: TRBV7-6
CDR3aa: CAGSLGYDRGGETQYF
CDR3nt: TGTGCCGGCAGCTTAGGGTACGACAGGGGGGGAGAGACCCAGTACTTC

d_gene: TRBD1
abundance: NA
j_gene: TRBJ2-5
v_gene: TRBV29-1
CDR3aa: CSARDRGTQYF
CDR3nt: TGCAGCGCCCGGGACAGGGGGACCCAGTACTTC

d_gene: TRBD1
abundance: NA
j_gene: TRBJ1-3
v_gene: TRBV3-1
CDR3aa: CASSHTRTGSAPAPGNTIYF
CDR3nt: TGTGCCAGCAGCCATACACGGACAGGGTCAGCTCCAGCTCCTGGAAACACCATATATTTT

d_gene: NA
abundance: NA
j_gene: TRBJ1-2
v_gene: TRBV7-2
CDR3aa: CASSLPKGGYTF
CDR3nt: TGTGCCAGCAGCTTACCCAAGGGCGGCTACACCTTC

d_gene: TRBD1
abundance: NA
j_gene: TRBJ1-6
v_gene: TRBV7-9
CDR3aa: CASSLGDRGNSPLHF
CDR3nt: TGTGCCAGCAGCTTAGGGGACAGGGGGAATTCACCCCTCCACTTT

d_gene: NA
abundance: NA
j_gene: TRBJ2-5
v_gene: TRBV20-1
CDR3aa: CSARSESSQPQYF
CDR3nt: TGCAGTGCTAGAAGCGAATCTAGTCAGCCCCAGTACTTC

d_gene: NA
abundance: NA
j_gene: TRBJ2-3
v_gene: TRBV5-1
CDR3aa: CASRDGGGTDTQYF
CDR3nt: TGCGCCAGCAGAGACGGGGGCGGCACAGATACGCAGTATTTT

d_gene: NA
abundance: NA
j_gene: TRBJ1-1
v_gene: TRBV15
CDR3aa: CATSRRGNTEALF
CDR3nt: TGTGCCACCAGCAGAAGAGGGAACACTGAAGCTCTCTTT

d_gene: TRBD1
abundance: many
j_gene: TRBJ2-3
v_gene: TRBV20-1
CDR3aa: CSARDGDRDTDTQYF
CDR3nt: TGCAGTGCTAGAGACGGGGACAGGGACACAGATACGCAGTATTTT